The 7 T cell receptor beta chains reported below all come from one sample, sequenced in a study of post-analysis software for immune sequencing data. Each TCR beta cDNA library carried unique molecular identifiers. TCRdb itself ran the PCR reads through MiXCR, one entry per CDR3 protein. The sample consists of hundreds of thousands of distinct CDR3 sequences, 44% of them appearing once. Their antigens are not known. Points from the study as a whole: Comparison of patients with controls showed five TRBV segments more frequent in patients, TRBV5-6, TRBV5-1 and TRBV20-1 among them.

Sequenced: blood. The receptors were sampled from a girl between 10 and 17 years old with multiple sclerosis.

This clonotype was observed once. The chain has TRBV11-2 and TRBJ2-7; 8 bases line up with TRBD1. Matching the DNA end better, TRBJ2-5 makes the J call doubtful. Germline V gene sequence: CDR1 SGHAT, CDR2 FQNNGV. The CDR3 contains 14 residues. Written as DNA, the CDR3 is TGTGCCAGCAGCCCCTTCGGACAGGGAGAGACCCAGTACTTC. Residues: CASSPFGQGETQYF.

This chain's CDR3 is CASSRRTGMTYEQYF. CDR3 nucleotides: TGTGCCAGCAGCAGAAGGACAGGGATGACCTACGAGCAGTACTTC. The chain employs TRBV13 and TRBJ2-4, with 8 bases identical to TRBD1. The J call may be in error: the DNA end matches TRBJ2-7 better. This CDR3 spans 15 amino acids. Germline CDR1 and CDR2: PRHDT and FYEKMQ (reference sequence).

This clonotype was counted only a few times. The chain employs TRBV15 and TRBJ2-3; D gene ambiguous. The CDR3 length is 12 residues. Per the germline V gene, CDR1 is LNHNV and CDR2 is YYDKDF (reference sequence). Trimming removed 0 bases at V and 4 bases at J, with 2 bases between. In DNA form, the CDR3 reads TGTGCCACCAGCAGAGATGCAGATACGCAGTATTTT. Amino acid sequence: CATSRDADTQYF.

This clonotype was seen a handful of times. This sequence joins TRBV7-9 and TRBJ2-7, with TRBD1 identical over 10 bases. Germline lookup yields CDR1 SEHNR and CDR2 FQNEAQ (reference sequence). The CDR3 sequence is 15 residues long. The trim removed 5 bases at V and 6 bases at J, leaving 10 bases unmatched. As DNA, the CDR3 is TGTGCCAGCAGCGTCTCCGGGACAGGGGAAGGCGAGCAGTACTTC. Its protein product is CASSVSGTGEGEQYF. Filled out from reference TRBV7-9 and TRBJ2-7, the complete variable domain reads DTGVSQNPRHKITKRGQNVTFRCDPISEHNRLYWYRQTLGQGPEFLTYFQNEAQLEKSRLLSDRFSAERPKGSFSTLEIQRTEQGDSAMYLCASSVSGTGEGEQYFGPGTRLTVT.

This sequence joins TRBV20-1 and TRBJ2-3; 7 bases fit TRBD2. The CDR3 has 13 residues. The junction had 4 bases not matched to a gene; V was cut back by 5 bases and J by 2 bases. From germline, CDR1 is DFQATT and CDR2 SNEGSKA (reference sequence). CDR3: CSARAGTTDTQYF. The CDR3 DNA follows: TGCAGTGCTCGAGCGGGAACCACAGATACGCAGTATTTT.

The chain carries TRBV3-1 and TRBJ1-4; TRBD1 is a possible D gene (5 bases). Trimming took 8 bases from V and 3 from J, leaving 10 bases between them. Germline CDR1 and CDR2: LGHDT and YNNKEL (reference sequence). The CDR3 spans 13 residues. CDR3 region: CASAWGSNEKLFF. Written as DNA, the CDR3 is TGTGCCAGCGCCTGGGGGTCTAATGAAAAACTGTTTTTT.

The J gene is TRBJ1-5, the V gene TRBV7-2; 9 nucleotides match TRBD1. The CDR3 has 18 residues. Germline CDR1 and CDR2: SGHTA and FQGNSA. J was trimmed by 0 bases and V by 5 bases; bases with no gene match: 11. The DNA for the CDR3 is TGTGCCAGCAGCCGCAGGACAGGGGCCGGATATAGCAATCAGCCCCAGCATTTT. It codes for CASSRRTGAGYSNQPQHF.